Following are 29 T cell receptor beta chains from one sample sequenced in a study of response to subunit inactivated influenza vaccine. Each CDR3 protein gets one entry after TCRdb re-called the RT-PCR reads with MiXCR. The data show more than 200,000 distinct CDR3 sequences, with 10% to 15% seen just once and under 10% held by the top ten. The sequencing used non-naive T cells sorted from PBMCs, collected around 15 days before vaccination. These receptors all come from a man aged 50 to 60 who received an inactivated influenza vaccine.

This clonotype was seen only a few times. This rearrangement joins TRBV12-5 to TRBJ2-1, with 8 positions matching TRBD2. The CDR3 has 16 residues. Germline V gives CDR1 LGHNT, CDR2 FRNRAP. The V and J ends lost 5 bases and 3 bases, in that order; junction bases with no gene match: 9. CDR3 nucleotide sequence: TGTGCTAGTGGTATATCGGGACTAGGCCTCTACAATGAGCAGTTCTTC. It yields the protein CASGISGLGLYNEQFF.

Only a few counts were recorded for this clonotype. The rearrangement links TRBV6-2 or TRBV6-3 to TRBJ1-6; the match to TRBD1 covers 7 bases. The CDR3 is made up of 16 amino acids. Trimming removed 6 bases from V and 10 bases from J; junction bases left unmatched: 15. Germline values: CDR1 MNHEY, CDR2 SVGEGT. Here the CDR3 DNA reads TGTGCCAGCAGCCTTACCTCCGGGACAGAGGGATCACCCCTCCACTTT. Translating it yields CASSLTSGTEGSPLHF.

The V and J genes are TRBV6-2 or TRBV6-3 and TRBJ2-4; D is perhaps TRBD2 (6 bases). The CDR3 is made up of 16 amino acids. Between the trimmed V and J ends, which lost 4 bases and 7 bases, there was a span of 20 bases. The germline gives CDR1 MNHEY, CDR2 SVGEGT. The DNA for the CDR3 is TGTGCCAGCAGTTCCTCTGGGGCGGTACGGGGGAACATTCAGTACTTC. This encodes CASSSSGAVRGNIQYF.

V usage is TRBV4-3 and J usage is TRBJ2-2, with 11 bases that match TRBD2. J gave up 7 bases and V 1 base, and 5 bases lay outside the gene matches. Germline V gene lookup returns CDR1 LGHNA and CDR2 YSLEER. This CDR3 spans 16 amino acids. The CDR3 loop reads CASSQVGLAGGGELFF. CDR3 DNA sequence: TGCGCCAGCAGCCAAGTTGGTCTAGCGGGAGGCGGGGAGCTGTTTTTT.

This clonotype was picked up many times. This sequence joins TRBV5-6 and TRBJ2-7; no clear D gene. The V end lost 1 base, the J end lost 0 bases, and 14 bases lay between the germline ends. Germline CDR1 reads SGHDT; CDR2 reads YYEEEE. The CDR3 is 16 amino acids. The CDR3 sequence: CASSLFFPIISYEQYF. In nucleotides, the CDR3 is TGTGCCAGCAGCTTGTTCTTTCCGATCATCTCCTACGAGCAGTACTTC.

The V gene is TRBV11-2, the J gene TRBJ2-7, with 9 bases fitting TRBD1. J was trimmed by 9 bases and V by 0 bases; bases with no gene match: 15. The CDR3 extends over 17 amino acids. The germline gives CDR1 SGHAT, CDR2 FQNNGV. The CDR3 sequence: CASSLDVRGQGLLRQYF. The CDR3 coding sequence is TGTGCCAGCAGCTTAGATGTGCGGGGACAGGGTTTGTTGCGGCAGTACTTC.

This clonotype was counted only a few times. This chain links TRBV5-1 with TRBJ2-7, with TRBD1 matching 11 bases. CDR3 length: 15 amino acids. Looked up from germline, CDR1 is SGHRS and CDR2 is YFSETQ. The V gene end was trimmed by 0 bases and the J gene end by 6 bases; junction bases not matched to a gene: 5. The chain's CDR3 is CASSLAGGQGGEQYF. CDR3 DNA sequence: TGCGCCAGCAGCTTGGCCGGGGGACAGGGGGGCGAGCAGTACTTC.

This clonotype was seen many times. One junction end disagrees with the germline gene, perhaps due to a read error. This chain joins TRBV12-3 or TRBV12-4 and TRBJ2-5; maybe TRBD1 (5 bases). CDR3 length: 16 amino acids. CDR3: CASSLEARANQETQYF. DNA of the CDR3: TGTGCCAGCAGCTTAGAGGCCAGGGCTAACCAAGAGACCCAGTACTTC.

The V gene is TRBV20-1, the J gene TRBJ2-3; weak D call: TRBD2 (5 bases). Trimming took 1 base from V and 3 from J, leaving 8 bases between them. Germline V CDR1 and CDR2: DFQATT, SNEGSKA (reference sequence). The CDR3 is 13 amino acids. CDR3 DNA: TGCAGTGCTAGAGGCACTAGTACAGATACGCAGTATTTT. This translates into CSARGTSTDTQYF.

The rearrangement links TRBV2 to TRBJ2-7, with TRBD2 as a possible D gene (6 bases). CDR3 length: 14 residues. V dropped 6 bases and J dropped 2 bases, with 14 bases sitting between them. CDR1 and CDR2 from the germline V gene are SNHLY and FYNNEI. The CDR3, as DNA: TGTGCCAGCAGGGCCGGGACTTTCACCTACGAGCAGTACTTC. It specifies CASRAGTFTYEQYF.

At least ten counts were recorded for this clonotype. A junction boundary mismatches the germline segment, possibly from a read error. The chain uses TRBV7-9 and TRBJ2-1; D is unresolved. CDR1 and CDR2 (germline): SEHNR, FQNEAQ (reference sequence). This CDR3 comprises 11 residues. The CDR3 is CASSLARTYIF. The CDR3 DNA reads TGTGCCAGCAGCTTAGCCCGTACATACATCTTC. Drawing the rest from reference TRBV7-9 and TRBJ2-1, the complete variable domain is DTGVSQNPRHKITKRGQNVTFRCDPISEHNRLYWYRQTLGQGPEFLTYFQNEAQLEKSRLLSDRFSAERPKGSFSTLEIQRTEQGDSAMYLCASSLARTYIFGPGTRLTVL.

The rearrangement joins TRBV7-2 to TRBJ2-3; 8 nucleotides align to TRBD2. Trimming removed 4 bases from V and 1 base from J; junction bases left unmatched: 10. In germline, CDR1 is SGHTA, CDR2 FQGNSA. The CDR3 loop spans 17 amino acids. CDR3 DNA sequence: TGTGCCAGCAGCTCGCATCCTCGGGAGGGAGGCACAGATACGCAGTATTTT. Amino acid sequence: CASSSHPREGGTDTQYF.

This clonotype has only a few counts. This chain links TRBV5-6 with TRBJ2-3; no clear D. The CDR3 runs 16 residues. With 0 bases removed from V and 4 bases from J, the gap between germline ends came to 15 bases. Looked up from germline, CDR1 is SGHDT and CDR2 is YYEEEE. The CDR3 is CASSLDLMVGSDTQYF. CDR3 DNA: TGTGCCAGCAGCTTGGATCTCATGGTAGGGTCAGATACGCAGTATTTT.

The chain links TRBV7-2 to TRBJ2-1; D is undetermined. CDR3 size: 15 residues. Germline V gene lookup returns CDR1 SGHTA and CDR2 FQGNSA. The V and J ends lost 6 bases and 4 bases respectively, with 16 bases between them. CDR3 protein: CASRGKSHTYNEQFF. The CDR3 nucleotides are TGTGCCAGCAGAGGCAAGTCCCATACGTACAATGAGCAGTTCTTC.

At least ten counts were recorded for this clonotype. The V and J genes are TRBV6-2 or TRBV6-3 and TRBJ2-2; D not resolved. This CDR3 region has 12 residues. V gave up 2 bases and J gave up 4 bases, with 2 bases separating them. CDR1 and CDR2 (germline): MNHEY, SVGEGT. The CDR3 spells CASSYTTGELFF. The CDR3 DNA sequence: TGTGCCAGCAGTTACACCACCGGGGAGCTGTTTTTT.

This clonotype was found a few times. This chain uses TRBV20-1 with TRBJ2-1, with D perhaps TRBD2 (6 bases). CDR1 and CDR2 (germline): DFQATT, SNEGSKA (reference sequence). Trimming took off 6 bases at V and 10 bases at J, with 13 bases between the two ends. The CDR3 consists of 11 residues. Here the CDR3 reads CSASGLREQFF. CDR3 sequence (DNA): TGCAGTGCCTCGGGACTCCGGGAGCAGTTCTTC.

This clonotype was seen a few times. This chain uses TRBV4-1 with TRBJ1-2; D may be TRBD1 (5 bases). V was shortened by 0 bases and J by 5 bases, with 13 bases between the two germline ends. The CDR3 is 15 amino acids. CDR1 MGHRA and CDR2 YSYEKL come from the germline V gene. CDR3 loop: CASSQERGLGYGYTF. The DNA of the CDR3 is TGCGCCAGCAGCCAAGAGAGGGGACTAGGTTATGGCTACACCTTC.

The V and J genes are TRBV14 and TRBJ2-1, with 7 positions matching TRBD1. Germline lookup yields CDR1 SGHDN and CDR2 FVKESK. V shed 0 bases and J 4 bases; nucleotides not matched to a gene: 6. The CDR3 has 16 amino acids. CDR3 amino acids: CASSQDLVTGYNEQFF. CDR3 bases: TGTGCCAGCAGCCAAGATCTCGTGACAGGGTACAATGAGCAGTTCTTC.

This clonotype was recorded at least ten times. This chain joins TRBV12-3 or TRBV12-4 and TRBJ1-2; D remains unclear. V dropped 5 bases and J dropped 5 bases, with 18 bases sitting between them. The CDR3 covers 15 residues. Here the CDR3 reads CASSTDTIVRYGYTF. For the CDR3, the DNA is TGTGCCAGCAGTACCGACACCATCGTTCGTTATGGCTACACCTTC.

This clonotype was detected a few times. This chain links TRBV20-1 with TRBJ2-1, with D possibly TRBD1 on 6 matching bases. Between the trimmed V and J ends, which lost 3 bases and 9 bases, there was a span of 24 bases. Looked up from germline, CDR1 is DFQATT and CDR2 is SNEGSKA (reference sequence). CDR3 length: 16 residues. CDR3 sequence: CSASVWDRGIRGEQFF. DNA of the CDR3: TGCAGTGCTAGTGTCTGGGACCGGGGTATCAGGGGTGAGCAGTTCTTC.

There are a few counts of this clonotype. The chain has TRBV4-3 and TRBJ2-3; 9 bases align to TRBD2. CDR1 LGHNA and CDR2 YSLEER come from the germline V gene. This CDR3 comprises 18 residues. Germline trimming cut 0 bases from V and 0 bases from J; bases unmatched to any gene: 7. CDR3 residues: CASSQEIKAGGSTDTQYF. The CDR3 DNA is TGCGCCAGCAGCCAAGAAATAAAAGCGGGAGGCAGCACAGATACGCAGTATTTT.

The genes are TRBV6-2 or TRBV6-3 and TRBJ2-1, with a weak D call TRBD2 (7 bases). There are 14 residues in the CDR3. V was shortened by 10 bases and J by 9 bases, with 22 bases between the two germline ends. Germline lookup yields CDR1 MNHEY and CDR2 SVGEGT. CDR3 sequence (DNA): TGTGCCACCAAGGGGGGATACCGGGGGGTTGAGCAGTTCTTC. This gives the protein CATKGGYRGVEQFF.

Concerning this clonotype: It may be a read error: a sequence one base away is much more abundant. This chain joins TRBV29-1 and TRBJ2-7; TRBD1 might be the D (5 bases). The CDR3 has 12 amino acids. Trimming stripped 4 bases from V and 0 bases from J, with 7 bases between. Germline-derived CDR1 and CDR2 are SQVTM and ANQGSEA. The CDR3 DNA follows: TGCAGCGTTGCGCAGGGCTCCTACGAGCAGTACTTC. Its protein product is CSVAQGSYEQYF.

The chain links TRBV13 to TRBJ1-2; D not resolved. Trimming pared 6 bases from V and 4 bases from J, leaving 18 bases between. The V gene's germline CDR1 is PRHDT and CDR2 FYEKMQ (reference sequence). The length of the CDR3 is 15 residues. This CDR3 is CASRWGGPGSYGYTF. DNA for the CDR3: TGTGCCAGCAGATGGGGAGGCCCGGGGAGCTATGGCTACACCTTC.

The chain is built from TRBV20-1 and TRBJ1-1; D gene ambiguous. Germline V gene data show CDR1 as DFQATT and CDR2 as SNEGSKA (reference sequence). Trimming took 1 base from V and 3 from J, leaving 12 bases between them. The CDR3 runs 14 residues. Written as DNA, the CDR3 is TGCAGTGCTAGAGTGGGTAGGACCTACACTGAAGCTTTCTTT. Translation gives CSARVGRTYTEAFF.

The table lists this clonotype with many counts. At one end, the junction sequence differs from germline, possibly due to a read error. The chain employs TRBV5-1 and TRBJ2-7, with TRBD2 matching over 7 bases. The CDR3 contains 16 residues. CDR1 and CDR2 (germline): SGHRS, YFSETQ. The CDR3 bases are TGCGCCAGCAGCTCGACACCCCCCGGGGAGCGGGGCCATCTGAACTTC. Translation gives CASSSTPPGERGHLNF. Using reference TRBV5-1 and TRBJ2-7 for the parts outside the CDR3, the full variable domain is KAGVTQTPRYLIKTRGQQVTLSCSPISGHRSVSWYQQTPGQGLQFLFEYFSETQRNKGNFPGRFSGRQFSNSRSEMNVSTLELGDSALYLCASSSTPPGERGHLNFGPGTRLTVT.

This clonotype has more than one count but fewer than ten. V usage is TRBV11-1 and J usage is TRBJ2-5; 9 bases align to TRBD1. The V gene end was trimmed by 1 base and the J gene end by 3 bases; junction bases not matched to a gene: 3. Germline V gene data show CDR1 as SGHAT and CDR2 as FQDESV (reference sequence). This CDR3 region has 15 residues. Here the CDR3 DNA reads TGTGCCAGCAGCTTAGAGGGGACAGGGAAAGAGACCCAGTACTTC. Translation gives CASSLEGTGKETQYF.

There are a few counts of this clonotype. The rearrangement links TRBV20-1 to TRBJ1-5; possibly TRBD1 for D (5 bases). Trimming stripped 0 bases from V and 0 bases from J, with 18 bases between. The CDR3 has 18 residues. Looked up from germline, CDR1 is DFQATT and CDR2 is SNEGSKA (reference sequence). DNA of the CDR3: TGCAGTGCTAGAGATAGGCAGGGCTCTGGTTATAGCAATCAGCCCCAGCATTTT. Translated, it gives CSARDRQGSGYSNQPQHF.

This clonotype was found many times. This chain links TRBV12-3 or TRBV12-4 with TRBJ1-1, with D possibly being TRBD1 (5 bases). The CDR3 is 15 residues long. The V end was cut by 3 bases, the J end by 0 bases, with 11 bases between. CDR3: CASSFFGAMNTEAFF. The DNA of the CDR3 is TGTGCCAGCAGTTTTTTTGGGGCCATGAACACTGAAGCTTTCTTT.